This T cell receptor (beta chain) was profiled in a study of blood T cell repertoires in COVID-19. Study at large: Samples came from the United States, Italy and Spain, spanning acute and convalescent COVID-19. T cells, B-cell-depleted T cells, or PBMCs supplied cDNA or gDNA.

Germline V lookup: CDR1 KGHDR, CDR2 SFDVKD. Trimming removed 0 bases from V and 3 bases from J; junction bases left unmatched: 1. CDR3 length: 16 residues. Per the original methods: Estimation of nucleated cell counts relied on the amplification of reference gene primers. The table came from immunoSEQ multiplex PCR; TCRdb's copy has only in-frame clones and leaves some out. From that table come the V and J calls and clone size; the DNA was used to work out D and trimming. Among some 130,000 clones, 78% were seen once, and the ten largest hold 10% to 11%. The chain links TRBV24-1 to TRBJ2-5; TRBD2 aligns across 12 bases. The receptor comes from a man in his 60s who had recovered from COVID-19. Sequenced input: peripheral blood. The CDR3 DNA sequence: TGTGCCACCAGTGATTTGAGACTAGCGGGAGAAGAGACCCAGTACTTC. Translated: CATSDLRLAGEETQYF.